This T cell receptor beta chain was identified in a study of PD-L1 blockade in urothelial cancer. Study-wide background: Chemotherapy regimens numbering 0 to 3 had been given to patients.

Assay: immunoSEQ multiplex PCR; the TCRdb copy retains only in-frame clones and omits some. The sample consists of 25,000 to 35,000 clones, more than 75% of them appearing once. V lost 4 bases, J lost 2 bases, and 4 bases stayed unmatched. This CDR3 is built from 17 residues. CDR1 SGHKS and CDR2 YYEKEE come from the germline V gene (reference sequence). Locally advanced or metastatic urothelial carcinoma was present in patients. The rearrangement links TRBV5-5 to TRBJ2-2; 14 nucleotides agree with TRBD2. The source is a man in his forties or fifties with urothelial cancer. The sequencing here drew on PBMCs, taken around atezolizumab (anti-PD-L1) treatment. The CDR3 nucleotides are TGTGCCAGCAGCGCCGGGACTAGCGGGGGTAACACCGGGGAGCTGTTTTTT. It specifies CASSAGTSGGNTGELFF.